This T cell receptor beta chain is from a study of OX40 agonist ivuxolimab in advanced cancers. Study-wide results and caveats: Some of the nonresponding patients also showed low levels of normalized T-cell clonal expansion.

Only in-frame clones appear in the TCRdb table, and some are missing; sequencing was by immunoSEQ multiplex PCR. The data show tens of thousands of clones, about 85% seen once. Trimming cost V 1 base and J 2 bases; bases outside gene matches: 1. This CDR3 is 14 amino acids long. Per the germline V gene, CDR1 is MNHEY and CDR2 is SVGAGI. Comment on this clone: Its antigen is currently unknown.

This sequence originates from an adult with an advanced solid tumor such as melanoma, head and neck, liver or kidney cancer. The J gene is TRBJ1-1, the V gene TRBV6-5; 7 bases line up with TRBD1. Sequences were derived from CD4+ or CD8+ T cells sorted from blood, sampled in a trial of the OX40 agonist ivuxolimab. The CDR3 bases are TGTGCCAGCAGTTACTGGGACAGAAACACTGAAGCTTTCTTT. Residues: CASSYWDRNTEAFF.